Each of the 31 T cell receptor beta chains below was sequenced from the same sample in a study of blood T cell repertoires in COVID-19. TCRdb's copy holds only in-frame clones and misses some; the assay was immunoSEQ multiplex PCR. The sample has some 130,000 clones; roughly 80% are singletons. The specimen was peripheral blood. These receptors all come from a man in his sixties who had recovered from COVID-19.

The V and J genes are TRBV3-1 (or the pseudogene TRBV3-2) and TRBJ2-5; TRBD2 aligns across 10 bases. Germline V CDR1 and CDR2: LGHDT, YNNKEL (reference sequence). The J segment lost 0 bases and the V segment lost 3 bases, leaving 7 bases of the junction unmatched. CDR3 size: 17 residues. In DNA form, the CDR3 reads TGTGCCAGCAGCCAGAGACATAGCGGGGGGTACCAAGAGACCCAGTACTTC. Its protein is CASSQRHSGGYQETQYF.

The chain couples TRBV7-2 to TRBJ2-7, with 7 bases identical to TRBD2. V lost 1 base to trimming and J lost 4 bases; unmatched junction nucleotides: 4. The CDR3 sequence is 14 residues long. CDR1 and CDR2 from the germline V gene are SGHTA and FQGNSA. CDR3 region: CASSLGLAAYEQYF. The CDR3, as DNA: TGTGCCAGCAGCTTAGGACTAGCCGCGTACGAGCAGTACTTC.

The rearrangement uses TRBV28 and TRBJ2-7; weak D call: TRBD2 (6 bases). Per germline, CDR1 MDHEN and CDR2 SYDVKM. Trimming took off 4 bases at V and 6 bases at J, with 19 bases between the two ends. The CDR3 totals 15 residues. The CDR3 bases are TGTGCCAGCAGTTCCAGGACCCCGGGGGTCGGCGAGCAGTACTTC. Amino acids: CASSSRTPGVGEQYF.

This CDR3 reads CASSQGQGNTEAFF. DNA of the CDR3: TGTGCCAGCAGTCAGGGACAGGGGAACACTGAAGCTTTCTTT. The rearrangement joins TRBV6-4 to TRBJ1-1; 9 bases match TRBD1. Trimming at V came to 5 bases and at J to 1 base, leaving 2 bases not matched to a gene. Per the germline V gene, CDR1 is MRHNA and CDR2 is SNTAGT. The CDR3 totals 14 residues.

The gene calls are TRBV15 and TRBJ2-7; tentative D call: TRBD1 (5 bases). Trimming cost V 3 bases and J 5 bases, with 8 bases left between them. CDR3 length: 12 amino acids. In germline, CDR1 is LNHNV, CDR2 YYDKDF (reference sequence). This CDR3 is CATSSYRNEQYF. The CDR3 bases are TGTGCCACCAGCAGCTACAGGAACGAGCAGTACTTC.

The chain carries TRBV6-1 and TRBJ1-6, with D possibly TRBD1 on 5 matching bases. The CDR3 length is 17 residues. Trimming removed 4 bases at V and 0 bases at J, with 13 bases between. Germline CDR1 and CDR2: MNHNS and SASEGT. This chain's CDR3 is CASSADGGFSYNSPLHF. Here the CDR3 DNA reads TGTGCCAGCAGTGCTGACGGGGGTTTCTCCTATAATTCACCCCTCCACTTT.

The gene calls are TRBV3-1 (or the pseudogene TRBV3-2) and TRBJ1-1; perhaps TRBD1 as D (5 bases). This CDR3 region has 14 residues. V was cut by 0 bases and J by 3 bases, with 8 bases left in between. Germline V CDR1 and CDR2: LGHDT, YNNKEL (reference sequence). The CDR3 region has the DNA TGTGCCAGCAGCCAAGAAGGGGCTCACACTGAAGCTTTCTTT. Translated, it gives CASSQEGAHTEAFF.

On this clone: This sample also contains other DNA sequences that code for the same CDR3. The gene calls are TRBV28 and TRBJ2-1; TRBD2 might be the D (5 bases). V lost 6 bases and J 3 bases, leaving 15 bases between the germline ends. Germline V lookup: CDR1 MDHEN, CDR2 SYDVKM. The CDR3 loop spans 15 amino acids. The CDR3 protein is CASSPLRALYNEQFF. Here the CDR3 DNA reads TGTGCCAGCAGCCCACTGCGGGCACTCTACAATGAGCAGTTCTTC.

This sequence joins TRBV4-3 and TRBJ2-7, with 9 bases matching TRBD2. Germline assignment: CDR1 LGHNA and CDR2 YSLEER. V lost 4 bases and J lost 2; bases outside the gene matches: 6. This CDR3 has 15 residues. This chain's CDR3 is CASSLQAGGPYEQYF. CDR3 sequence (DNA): TGCGCCAGCAGCCTACAAGCGGGAGGTCCCTACGAGCAGTACTTC.

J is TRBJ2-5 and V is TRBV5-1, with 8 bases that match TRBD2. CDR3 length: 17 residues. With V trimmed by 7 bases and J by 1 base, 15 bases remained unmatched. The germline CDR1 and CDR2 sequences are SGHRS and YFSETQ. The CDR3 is CASSVGWASGRQETQYF. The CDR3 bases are TGCGCCAGCTCGGTTGGTTGGGCTAGCGGGCGCCAAGAGACCCAGTACTTC.

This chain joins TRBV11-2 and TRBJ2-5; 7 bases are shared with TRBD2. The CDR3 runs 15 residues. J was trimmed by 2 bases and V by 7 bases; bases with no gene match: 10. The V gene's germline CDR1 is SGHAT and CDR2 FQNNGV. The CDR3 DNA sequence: TGTGCCAGCACTACTGGGGTCGGGGGGCAAGAGACCCAGTACTTC. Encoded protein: CASTTGVGGQETQYF.

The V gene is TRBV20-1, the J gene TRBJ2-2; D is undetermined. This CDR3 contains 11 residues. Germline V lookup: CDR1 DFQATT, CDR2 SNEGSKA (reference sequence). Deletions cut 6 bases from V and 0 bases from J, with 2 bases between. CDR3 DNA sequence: TGCAGTGCCACGAACACCGGGGAGCTGTTTTTT. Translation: CSATNTGELFF.

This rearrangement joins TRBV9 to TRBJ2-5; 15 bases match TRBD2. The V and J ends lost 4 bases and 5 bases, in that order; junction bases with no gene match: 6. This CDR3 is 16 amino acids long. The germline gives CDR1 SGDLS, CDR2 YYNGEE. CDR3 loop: CASSSSGTSGRETQYF. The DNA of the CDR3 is TGTGCCAGCAGCAGTTCCGGGACTAGCGGGAGGGAGACCCAGTACTTC. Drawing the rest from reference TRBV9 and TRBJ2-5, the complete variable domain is DSGVTQTPKHLITATGQRVTLRCSPRSGDLSVYWYQQSLDQGLQFLIQYYNGEERAKGNILERFSAQQFPDLHSELNLSSLELGDSALYFCASSSSGTSGRETQYFGPGTRLLVL.

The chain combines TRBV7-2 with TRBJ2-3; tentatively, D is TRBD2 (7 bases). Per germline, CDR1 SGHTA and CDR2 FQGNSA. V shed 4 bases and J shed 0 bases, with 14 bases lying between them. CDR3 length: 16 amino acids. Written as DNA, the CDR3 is TGTGCCAGCAGCTACGGGGGGCCGGGCAGCACAGATACGCAGTATTTT. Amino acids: CASSYGGPGSTDTQYF. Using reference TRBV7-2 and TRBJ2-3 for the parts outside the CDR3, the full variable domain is GAGVSQSPSNKVTEKGKDVELRCDPISGHTALYWYRQSLGQGLEFLIYFQGNSAPDKSGLPSDRFSAERTGGSVSTLTIQRTQQEDSAVYLCASSYGGPGSTDTQYFGPGTRLTVL.

CDR3 amino acids: CASSLRTPGNEQFF. The CDR3 DNA reads TGTGCCAGCAGCTTACGGACACCTGGGAATGAGCAGTTCTTC. The chain carries TRBV7-3 and TRBJ2-1; perhaps TRBD1 as D (5 bases). The V and J ends lost 2 bases and 7 bases respectively, with 12 bases between them. Looked up from germline, CDR1 is SGHTA and CDR2 is FQGTGA. CDR3 length: 14 amino acids.

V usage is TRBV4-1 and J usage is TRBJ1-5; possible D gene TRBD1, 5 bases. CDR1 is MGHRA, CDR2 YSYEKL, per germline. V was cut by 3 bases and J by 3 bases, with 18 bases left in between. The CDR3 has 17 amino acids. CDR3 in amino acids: CASSQSGGGAFNQPQHF. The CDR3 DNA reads TGCGCCAGCAGCCAGAGCGGAGGAGGGGCCTTCAATCAGCCCCAGCATTTT.

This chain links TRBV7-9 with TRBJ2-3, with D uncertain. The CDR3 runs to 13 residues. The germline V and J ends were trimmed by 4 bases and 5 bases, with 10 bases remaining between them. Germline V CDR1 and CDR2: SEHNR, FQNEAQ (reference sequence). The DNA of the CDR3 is TGTGCCAGCAGCTCCCGTTCTCTAGATACGCAGTATTTT. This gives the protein CASSSRSLDTQYF.

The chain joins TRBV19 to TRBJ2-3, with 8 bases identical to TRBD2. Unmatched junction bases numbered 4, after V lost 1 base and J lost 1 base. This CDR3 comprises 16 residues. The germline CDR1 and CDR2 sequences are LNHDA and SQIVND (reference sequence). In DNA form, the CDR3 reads TGTGCCAGTAGTATAGTAGCGGGGATCGGCACAGATACGCAGTATTTT. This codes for CASSIVAGIGTDTQYF.

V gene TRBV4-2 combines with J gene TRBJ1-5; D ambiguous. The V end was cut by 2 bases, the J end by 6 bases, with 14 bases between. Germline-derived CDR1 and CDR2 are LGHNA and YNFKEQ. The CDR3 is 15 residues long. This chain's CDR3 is CASSQSGQVGQPQHF. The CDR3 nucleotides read TGTGCCAGCAGCCAAAGTGGGCAGGTGGGTCAGCCCCAGCATTTT.

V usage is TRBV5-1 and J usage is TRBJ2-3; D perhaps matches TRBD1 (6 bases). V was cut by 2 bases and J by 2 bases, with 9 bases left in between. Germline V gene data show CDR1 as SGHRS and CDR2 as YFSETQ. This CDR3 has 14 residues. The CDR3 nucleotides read TGCGCCAGCAGCTTCACAGGGCCCACAGATACGCAGTATTTT. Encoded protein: CASSFTGPTDTQYF.

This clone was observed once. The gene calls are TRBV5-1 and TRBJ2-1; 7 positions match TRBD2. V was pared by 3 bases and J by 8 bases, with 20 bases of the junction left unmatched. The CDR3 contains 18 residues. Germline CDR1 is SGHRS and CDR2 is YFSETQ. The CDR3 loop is CASSSRKEAGASSDEQFF. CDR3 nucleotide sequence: TGCGCCAGCAGCTCACGAAAGGAGGCGGGAGCGAGTAGTGATGAGCAGTTCTTC.

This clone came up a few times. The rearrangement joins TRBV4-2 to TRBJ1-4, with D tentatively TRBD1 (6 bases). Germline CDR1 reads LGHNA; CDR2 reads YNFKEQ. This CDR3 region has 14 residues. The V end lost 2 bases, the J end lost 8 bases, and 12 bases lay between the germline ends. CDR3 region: CASSQSTGTEKLFF. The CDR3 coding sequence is TGTGCCAGCAGCCAATCGACAGGTACCGAAAAACTGTTTTTT.

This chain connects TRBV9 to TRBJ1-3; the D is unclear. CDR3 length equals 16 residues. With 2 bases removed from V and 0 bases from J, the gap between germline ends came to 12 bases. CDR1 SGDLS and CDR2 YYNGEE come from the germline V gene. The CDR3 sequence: CASSVRTGYSGNTIYF. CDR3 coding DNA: TGTGCCAGCAGCGTGCGGACGGGGTACTCTGGAAACACCATATATTTT.

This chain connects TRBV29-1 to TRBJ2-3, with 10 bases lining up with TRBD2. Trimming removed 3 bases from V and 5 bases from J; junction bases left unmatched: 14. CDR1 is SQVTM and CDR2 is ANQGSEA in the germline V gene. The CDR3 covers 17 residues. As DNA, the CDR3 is TGCAGCGTTGATGGGAGGGTGCTAGCGGGAGCGAGAGATACGCAGTATTTT. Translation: CSVDGRVLAGARDTQYF.

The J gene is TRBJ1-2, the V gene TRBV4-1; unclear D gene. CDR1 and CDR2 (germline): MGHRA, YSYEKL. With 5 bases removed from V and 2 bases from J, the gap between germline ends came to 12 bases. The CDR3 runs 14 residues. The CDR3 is CASSSLGRNYGYTF. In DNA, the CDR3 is TGCGCCAGCAGCTCCCTCGGCAGGAACTATGGCTACACCTTC.

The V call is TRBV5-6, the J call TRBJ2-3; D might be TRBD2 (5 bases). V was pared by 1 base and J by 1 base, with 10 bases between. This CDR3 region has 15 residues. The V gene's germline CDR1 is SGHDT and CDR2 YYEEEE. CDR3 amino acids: CASSLIRGRTDTQYF. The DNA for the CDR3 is TGTGCCAGCAGCTTGATACGCGGGCGCACAGATACGCAGTATTTT.

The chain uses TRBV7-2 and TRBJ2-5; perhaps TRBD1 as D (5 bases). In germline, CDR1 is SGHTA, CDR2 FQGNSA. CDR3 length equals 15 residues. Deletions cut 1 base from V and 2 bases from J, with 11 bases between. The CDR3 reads CASSLEVGQQETQYF. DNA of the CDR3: TGTGCCAGCAGCTTAGAGGTAGGACAACAAGAGACCCAGTACTTC.

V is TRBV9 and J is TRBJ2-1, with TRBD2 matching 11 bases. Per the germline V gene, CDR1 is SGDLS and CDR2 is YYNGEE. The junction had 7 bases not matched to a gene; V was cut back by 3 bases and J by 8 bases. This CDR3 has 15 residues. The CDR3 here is CASSALAGVGDEQFF. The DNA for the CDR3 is TGTGCCAGCAGCGCACTAGCGGGAGTTGGCGATGAGCAGTTCTTC.

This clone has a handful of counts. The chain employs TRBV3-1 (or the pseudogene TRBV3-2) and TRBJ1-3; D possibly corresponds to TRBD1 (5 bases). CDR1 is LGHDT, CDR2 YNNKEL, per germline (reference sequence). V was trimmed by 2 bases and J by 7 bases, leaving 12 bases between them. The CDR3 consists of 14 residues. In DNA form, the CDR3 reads TGTGCCAGCAGCCAAAATAGGGGTGTGAACACCATATATTTT. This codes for CASSQNRGVNTIYF.

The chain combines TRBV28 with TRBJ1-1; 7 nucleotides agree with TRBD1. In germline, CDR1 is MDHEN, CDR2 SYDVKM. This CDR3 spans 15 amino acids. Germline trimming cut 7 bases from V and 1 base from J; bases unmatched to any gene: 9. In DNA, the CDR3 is TGTGCCAGCACCCCTCCGACAGGGAGGAACACTGAAGCTTTCTTT. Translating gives CASTPPTGRNTEAFF.

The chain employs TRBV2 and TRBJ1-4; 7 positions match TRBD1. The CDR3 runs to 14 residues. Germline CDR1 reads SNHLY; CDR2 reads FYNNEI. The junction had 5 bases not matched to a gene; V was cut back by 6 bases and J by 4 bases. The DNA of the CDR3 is TGTGCCAGCAGCCTACAGGGGTTTAATGAAAAACTGTTTTTT. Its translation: CASSLQGFNEKLFF. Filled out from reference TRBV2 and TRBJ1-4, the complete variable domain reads EPEVTQTPSHQVTQMGQEVILRCVPISNHLYFYWYRQILGQKVEFLVSFYNNEISEKSEIFDDQFSVERPDGSNFTLKIRSTKLEDSAMYFCASSLQGFNEKLFFGSGTQLSVL.